These T cell receptor beta chains were read from a single sample in a study of blood T cell repertoires in COVID-19. Only in-frame clones appear in the TCRdb table, and some are missing; sequencing was by immunoSEQ multiplex PCR. The data show approximately 92,000 clones, with about 81% seen just once and around 4.1% held by the top ten. Sequenced: peripheral blood. The receptors stem from a man in his sixties with acute or convalescent COVID-19. Each CDR3 is given with its conserved first and last residue. D genes are given only for firm matches. Size tells how often a clone was seen (once, few, many) or the class of an expanded clone, and some rows leave it out.

abundance	v_gene	j_gene	d_gene	len	CDR3nt	CDR3aa
-	TRBV2	TRBJ2-6	TRBD1	16	TGTGCCAGCACGAGGACAGGGTCCCCTGGGGCCAACGTCCTGACTTTC	CASTRTGSPGANVLTF
-	TRBV6-2/TRBV6-3	TRBJ2-3	-	16	TGTGCCAGCAGTCCGGAGCGGGCCCCCAGCACAGATACGCAGTATTTT	CASSPERAPSTDTQYF
-	TRBV19	TRBJ1-6	TRBD1	15	TGTGCCAGTATGGGACAGGGGGCGAGAAATTCACCCCTCCACTTT	CASMGQGARNSPLHF
-	TRBV3-1/TRBV3-2	TRBJ2-7	-	14	TGTGCCAGCAGCCAAGAATACAGGTCCTACGAGCAGTACTTC	CASSQEYRSYEQYF
-	TRBV6-5	TRBJ1-5	-	13	TGTGCCAGCAGCCGTGACTGGAATCAGCCCCAGCATTTT	CASSRDWNQPQHF
-	TRBV5-5	TRBJ1-6	-	13	TGTGCCAGCAGCTTGACAGATAATTCACCCCTCCACTTT	CASSLTDNSPLHF
-	TRBV19	TRBJ1-1	-	15	TGTGCCAGTAGTATGGGAGAGGCGCTGAACACTGAAGCTTTCTTT	CASSMGEALNTEAFF
-	TRBV10-2	TRBJ2-3	-	13	TGCGCCAGCAGTGTACCAGGGACAGATACGCAGTATTTT	CASSVPGTDTQYF
-	TRBV24-1	TRBJ2-3	-	14	TGTGCCACCAGTGATCAGGCCTTCACAGATACGCAGTATTTT	CATSDQAFTDTQYF
few	TRBV4-2	TRBJ1-3	TRBD1	16	TGTGCCAGCAGCCAACGAACAGGGGACTCTGGAAACACCATATATTTT	CASSQRTGDSGNTIYF